This TCR beta chain appears in the sequencing data of a study of blood T cell repertoires in COVID-19. Study overall: Specimens from acute and convalescent COVID-19 originated in the United States, Italy and Spain. The analysed material was cDNA or gDNA that came from T cells, B-cell-depleted T cells, or PBMCs.

TCRdb's table, derived via immunoSEQ multiplex PCR, lists solely in-frame clones and lacks some. The table lists approximately 310,000 clones, about nine tenths of them singletons. Per germline, CDR1 WNHNN and CDR2 SYGVQD (reference sequence). The CDR3 runs 23 residues. Between the trimmed V and J ends, which lost 0 bases and 2 bases, there was a span of 32 bases. Recruitment covered about two dozen US areas and drew participants whose ages spanned roughly 18 to 90 years. Participants had their cohort set by participant-reported clinical history. The chain combines TRBV10-1 with TRBJ1-5, with a tentative D call TRBD1 (6 bases). The clonotype was recovered from a man aged 55-75 years who had recovered from COVID-19. Sequencing used PBMCs or T cells enriched from blood (not recorded which). CDR3 sequence: CASSESNFLKGVAGDLRNQPQHF. The CDR3 region has the DNA TGCGCCAGCAGTGAGTCGAACTTTCTGAAAGGAGTCGCAGGGGATCTGCGCAATCAGCCCCAGCATTTT.